These 27 T cell receptor beta chains originate from one sample sequenced in a study of blood T cell repertoires in COVID-19. Method: immunoSEQ multiplex PCR; TCRdb's copy keeps in-frame clones and lacks some. This table has fewer than 250,000 clones, roughly nine tenths appearing once. The sequenced sample was peripheral blood. All receptors come from a man between 40 and 49 years old with acute or convalescent COVID-19.

This clone was seen only a few times. The V call is TRBV3-1 (or the pseudogene TRBV3-2), the J call TRBJ1-2; weak D call: TRBD1 (6 bases). The CDR3 runs 12 residues. Trimming cost V 6 bases and J 10 bases, with 15 bases left between them. In germline, CDR1 is LGHDT, CDR2 YNNKEL (reference sequence). The CDR3 loop is CASSPQGRDYTF. CDR3 coding DNA: TGTGCCAGCAGTCCACAGGGCCGTGACTACACCTTC.

The chain couples TRBV13 to TRBJ1-2, with D possibly TRBD1 on 5 matching bases. Germline-derived CDR1 and CDR2 are PRHDT and FYEKMQ (reference sequence). This CDR3 contains 14 residues. V lost 3 bases to trimming and J lost 7 bases, with 15 bases between them. The DNA for the CDR3 is TGTGCCAGCAGCTTTAGGGGCAGGCCCTCTGGCTACACCTTC. Protein sequence: CASSFRGRPSGYTF.

V is TRBV2 and J is TRBJ1-1, with D hard to call. With 5 bases removed from V and 3 bases from J, the gap between germline ends came to 13 bases. CDR3 size: 14 residues. Per germline, CDR1 SNHLY and CDR2 FYNNEI. The CDR3 spells CASSLTPADTEAFF. The DNA for the CDR3 is TGTGCCAGCAGTTTGACCCCGGCGGACACTGAAGCTTTCTTT.

The V and J genes are TRBV5-4 and TRBJ2-3, with 8 bases aligning to TRBD2. Trimming removed 10 bases from V and 1 base from J; junction bases left unmatched: 11. Germline V gives CDR1 SGHNT, CDR2 YYREEE (reference sequence). The CDR3 is 15 residues long. The CDR3 sequence: CASQGRGGRTDTQYF. In DNA, the CDR3 is TGTGCCTCGCAAGGACGGGGGGGCCGCACAGATACGCAGTATTTT.

The chain couples TRBV2 to TRBJ2-2, with no clear D. The V gene's germline CDR1 is SNHLY and CDR2 FYNNEI. V was shortened by 2 bases and J by 1 base, with 2 bases between the two germline ends. The CDR3 is 13 amino acids. The CDR3 here is CASSEQNTGELFF. CDR3 coding DNA: TGTGCCAGCAGTGAACAGAACACCGGGGAGCTGTTTTTT.

This rearrangement joins TRBV5-5 to TRBJ2-5; a weak D match, TRBD2 (7 bases). Germline values: CDR1 SGHKS, CDR2 YYEKEE (reference sequence). Between the trimmed V and J ends, which lost 4 bases and 5 bases, there was a span of 21 bases. The CDR3 runs to 16 residues. CDR3 region: CASSPGGGGALETQYF. The CDR3, as DNA: TGTGCCAGCAGCCCCGGTGGCGGGGGCGCCCTTGAGACCCAGTACTTC.

V is TRBV9 and J is TRBJ1-5; D is perhaps TRBD1 (6 bases). Germline CDR1 reads SGDLS; CDR2 reads YYNGEE. Trimming shortened V by 5 bases and J by 4 bases, and 10 bases separated the two germline ends. The length of the CDR3 is 13 residues. As DNA, the CDR3 is TGTGCCAGCAGTGAGACAGGTAATCAGCCCCAGCATTTT. Its protein is CASSETGNQPQHF. The full variable domain, its missing parts supplied by reference TRBV9 and TRBJ1-5, is DSGVTQTPKHLITATGQRVTLRCSPRSGDLSVYWYQQSLDQGLQFLIQYYNGEERAKGNILERFSAQQFPDLHSELNLSSLELGDSALYFCASSETGNQPQHFGDGTRLSIL.

This rearrangement joins TRBV5-1 to TRBJ2-5; 8 nucleotides line up with TRBD2. Losses at the gene ends were 4 bases for V and 0 bases for J; bases not matched to a gene: 5. The CDR3 is 15 amino acids. CDR1 is SGHRS and CDR2 is YFSETQ in the germline V gene. CDR3 DNA: TGCGCCAGCAGCCCGGGGGGGATTTACCAAGAGACCCAGTACTTC. Its translation is CASSPGGIYQETQYF.

J is TRBJ1-4 and V is TRBV19; D remains unclear. Germline V gene lookup returns CDR1 LNHDA and CDR2 SQIVND (reference sequence). CDR3 length: 13 amino acids. V lost 7 bases, J lost 10 bases, and 16 bases lay in between. The CDR3 region has the DNA TGTGCCAGTATTCCGGGGTGGGGAGGAAAACTGTTTTTT. Protein sequence: CASIPGWGGKLFF.

The V and J genes are TRBV11-2 and TRBJ1-6; no clear D gene. CDR3 length: 12 amino acids. The germline CDR1 and CDR2 sequences are SGHAT and FQNNGV. V gave up 3 bases and J gave up 7 bases, with 4 bases separating them. Here the CDR3 reads CASSFQNSPLHF. The CDR3 DNA is TGTGCCAGCAGCTTTCAAAATTCACCCCTCCACTTT.

This clone was observed a single time. V gene TRBV7-9 combines with J gene TRBJ2-5, with D maybe TRBD1 (6 bases). Trimming took off 1 base at V and 1 base at J, with 10 bases between the two ends. The CDR3 sequence is 15 residues long. Germline V lookup: CDR1 SEHNR, CDR2 FQNEAQ (reference sequence). CDR3 DNA sequence: TGTGCCAGCAGCTTAGTAGGACAGACCCAAGAGACCCAGTACTTC. This gives the protein CASSLVGQTQETQYF.

The J gene is TRBJ1-1, the V gene TRBV4-1; 9 bases fit TRBD1. Germline V gives CDR1 MGHRA, CDR2 YSYEKL. The V gene end was trimmed by 0 bases and the J gene end by 0 bases; junction bases not matched to a gene: 14. This CDR3 has 20 residues. The CDR3: CASSQDGARAGTGMNTEAFF. In nucleotides, the CDR3 is TGCGCCAGCAGCCAAGACGGTGCTAGAGCCGGGACAGGGATGAACACTGAAGCTTTCTTT.

The chain carries TRBV10-2 and TRBJ1-5; D is possibly TRBD1 (6 bases). CDR3 length: 13 amino acids. Germline loops: CDR1 WSHSY, CDR2 SAAADI. V was clipped by 3 bases and J by 6 bases, with 9 bases between them. The CDR3 coding sequence is TGCGCCAGCAGTGATACAGGGTTTCAGCCCCAGCATTTT. Translating gives CASSDTGFQPQHF.

The V call is TRBV27, the J call TRBJ2-7; 7 bases fit TRBD1. The CDR3 consists of 13 residues. Looked up from germline, CDR1 is MNHEY and CDR2 is SMNVEV (reference sequence). J lost 6 bases, V lost 3 bases, and 5 bases had no gene match. The CDR3: CASSFGTEVEQYF. For the CDR3, the DNA is TGTGCCAGCAGTTTCGGGACAGAGGTCGAGCAGTACTTC.

The chain couples TRBV25-1 to TRBJ1-6, with D unclear. Germline assignment: CDR1 MGHDK and CDR2 SYGVNS. Trimming left V 6 bases short and J 8 bases short, with 8 bases between. The CDR3 length is 12 residues. CDR3 sequence: CASRAPDSPLHF. As DNA, the CDR3 is TGTGCCAGCAGAGCCCCGGATTCACCCCTCCACTTT.

This clone was observed a handful of times. The chain has TRBV6-5 and TRBJ1-6; tentative D call: TRBD1 (6 bases). Trimming removed 6 bases at V and 5 bases at J, with 14 bases between. CDR3 size: 15 residues. Germline V lookup: CDR1 MNHEY, CDR2 SVGAGI. Written as DNA, the CDR3 is TGTGCCAGCAGCCACCTGGACAGAAATAATTCACCCCTCCACTTT. This gives the protein CASSHLDRNNSPLHF.

The chain carries TRBV29-1 and TRBJ1-2; no reliable D call. The CDR3 extends over 11 amino acids. Trimming removed 4 bases at V and 8 bases at J, with 11 bases between. CDR1 and CDR2 (germline): SQVTM, ANQGSEA. CDR3 loop: CSVGGVFGYTF. CDR3 coding DNA: TGCAGCGTTGGGGGAGTATTCGGCTACACCTTC.

This sequence joins TRBV11-3 and TRBJ1-1; 7 positions agree with TRBD1. V gave up 2 bases and J gave up 0 bases; unmatched junction bases: 9. CDR1 and CDR2 from the germline V gene are SGHNT and YENEEA. This CDR3 has 17 residues. The DNA of the CDR3 is TGTGCCAGCAGCTTAAGTGGCAGGGGGTTGGTGAACACTGAAGCTTTCTTT. It codes for CASSLSGRGLVNTEAFF.

The chain joins TRBV13 to TRBJ2-1; the D gene is possibly TRBD2 (5 bases). From germline, CDR1 is PRHDT and CDR2 FYEKMQ (reference sequence). This CDR3 spans 14 amino acids. Trimming removed 6 bases at V and 4 bases at J, with 13 bases between. CDR3 sequence: CASRADLGYNEQFF. The CDR3, as DNA: TGTGCCAGCAGAGCGGACCTGGGGTACAATGAGCAGTTCTTC. The full variable domain, with the rest looked up from reference TRBV13 and TRBJ2-1, is AAGVIQSPRHLIKEKRETATLKCYPIPRHDTVYWYQQGPGQDPQFLISFYEKMQSDKGSIPDRFSAQQFSDYHSELNMSSLELGDSALYFCASRADLGYNEQFFGPGTRLTVL.

This clone was seen just once. This chain connects TRBV7-2 to TRBJ2-7; perhaps TRBD1 as D (5 bases). Trimming removed 1 base from V and 2 bases from J, with 9 bases in between. Germline values: CDR1 SGHTA, CDR2 FQGNSA. The CDR3 consists of 14 residues. CDR3 protein: CASSLGGAPYEQYF. The CDR3 coding sequence is TGTGCCAGCAGCTTAGGGGGCGCACCCTACGAGCAGTACTTC.

This chain connects TRBV29-1 to TRBJ1-4, with D uncertain. Germline CDR1 reads SQVTM; CDR2 reads ANQGSEA. The CDR3 is 13 residues long. With 6 bases removed from V and 7 bases from J, the gap between germline ends came to 15 bases. The CDR3 is CSVRTLSGEKLFF. In nucleotides, the CDR3 is TGCAGCGTGCGGACCCTCAGCGGTGAAAAACTGTTTTTT.

The J gene is TRBJ2-1, the V gene TRBV3-1 (or the pseudogene TRBV3-2), with 10 bases fitting TRBD2. The J segment lost 8 bases and the V segment lost 1 base, leaving 8 bases of the junction unmatched. CDR1 is LGHDT, CDR2 YNNKEL, per germline (reference sequence). The CDR3 runs 16 residues. The CDR3 spells CASSQGSLAGSYEQFF. CDR3 DNA: TGTGCCAGCAGCCAAGGCTCACTAGCGGGGAGCTATGAGCAGTTCTTC.

V and J are TRBV6-5 and TRBJ1-2; 7 nucleotides agree with TRBD1. Germline CDR1 is MNHEY and CDR2 is SVGAGI. With 6 bases clipped from V and 1 base from J, the junction kept 5 bases outside the gene matches. The CDR3 runs 14 residues. The CDR3 loop is CASRAGQFNYGYTF. For the CDR3, the DNA is TGTGCCAGCAGGGCGGGACAGTTTAACTATGGCTACACCTTC.

The chain links TRBV6-2 or TRBV6-3 to TRBJ1-6; D possibly corresponds to TRBD1 (5 bases). V was pared by 5 bases and J by 5 bases, with 16 bases between. The CDR3 covers 16 residues. Germline-derived CDR1 and CDR2 are MNHEY and SVGEGT. CDR3 bases: TGTGCCAGCAGTCCATTCCGACAGCCCGATAATTCACCCCTCCACTTT. Its translation: CASSPFRQPDNSPLHF.

The V gene is TRBV2, the J gene TRBJ2-1; TRBD1 aligns across 11 bases. The V gene end was trimmed by 10 bases and the J gene end by 7 bases; junction bases not matched to a gene: 9. The germline CDR1 and CDR2 sequences are SNHLY and FYNNEI. The CDR3 sequence is 14 residues long. CDR3 nucleotides: TGTGCCATTCCCGGGACAGGGGGGTTGAATGAGCAGTTCTTC. Translated, it gives CAIPGTGGLNEQFF.

This clone was seen only once. The chain carries TRBV28 and TRBJ2-7, with a weak D call TRBD2 (6 bases). The CDR3 is made up of 15 amino acids. V lost 6 bases and J lost 4, with 19 bases in between. CDR1 is MDHEN and CDR2 is SYDVKM in the germline V gene. The CDR3 sequence is CASSPPGGRGYEQYF. CDR3 nucleotide sequence: TGTGCCAGCAGCCCCCCCGGGGGAAGGGGTTACGAGCAGTACTTC.

The chain uses TRBV5-1 and TRBJ1-1; TRBD1 is a possible D gene (6 bases). Per germline, CDR1 SGHRS and CDR2 YFSETQ. V lost 3 bases and J 3 bases, leaving 9 bases between the germline ends. There are 13 residues in the CDR3. The CDR3 is CASSSGQYTEAFF. Here the CDR3 DNA reads TGCGCCAGCAGCTCAGGACAGTACACTGAAGCTTTCTTT.